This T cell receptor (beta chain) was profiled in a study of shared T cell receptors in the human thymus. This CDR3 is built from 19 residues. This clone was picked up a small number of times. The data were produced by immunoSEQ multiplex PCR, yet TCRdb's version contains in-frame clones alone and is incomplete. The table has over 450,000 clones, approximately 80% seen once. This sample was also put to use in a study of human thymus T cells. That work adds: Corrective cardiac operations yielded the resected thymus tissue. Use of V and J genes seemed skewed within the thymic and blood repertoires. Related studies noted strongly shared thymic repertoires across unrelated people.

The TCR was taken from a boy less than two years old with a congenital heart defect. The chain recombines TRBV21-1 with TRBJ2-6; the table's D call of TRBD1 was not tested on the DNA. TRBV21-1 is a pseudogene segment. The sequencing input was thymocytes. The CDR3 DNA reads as TGTGCCAGCAGCAAAGCCCCGGGACAGGCATACTCTGGGGCCAACGTCCTGACTTTC. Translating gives CASSKAPGQAYSGANVLTF.